The present entry profiles one T cell receptor beta chain with its context. V was pared by 8 bases and J by 1 base, with 12 bases between. Germline V CDR1 and CDR2: SGHRS, YFSETQ. The CDR3 runs to 13 residues. The data were obtained in a study of blood T cell repertoires in COVID-19. The assay was immunoSEQ multiplex PCR, and TCRdb's table has in-frame clones only and misses some. This sample has about 340,000 clones, with 86% found just once. This rearrangement joins TRBV5-1 to TRBJ1-2; D ambiguous. Sequencing was done on a sample of PBMCs or T cells enriched from blood (not recorded which). The receptor comes from a woman aged 40 to 50 with acute COVID-19. CDR3 amino acids: CASTGSLNYGYTF. In nucleotides, the CDR3 is TGCGCCAGTACCGGGAGCCTTAACTATGGCTACACCTTC.